This record concerns one T cell receptor (beta chain) sequence. Antigen specificity is unknown. TCRdb redid the calling of the 5' RACE reads with MiXCR, one entry per CDR3 protein. The sample carries 290,000 or so distinct CDR3 sequences, around 19% recorded once. These data belong to a study of T-cell memory formation after mild COVID-19. Study-level points and caveats: Some SARS-CoV-2-responding clones were already detected in memory before infection. Among contracting clones, CD4+ were mainly CM/EM and CD8+ enriched in EMRA.

This TCR was sampled from a man aged 18 to 35 who had mild COVID-19 (a few samples of this study predate the infection). Cell type and time point are not known. The sequenced material came from PBMCs or a T cell subset sorted from them (not recorded which).

CDR3 sequence: CASSQESQAGGYTF. As DNA, the CDR3 is TGTGCCAGCAGCCAAGAATCACAGGCTGGTGGCTACACCTTC. The gene calls are TRBV4-2 and TRBJ1-2; a weak D match, TRBD1 (5 bases). CDR1 is LGHNA and CDR2 is YNFKEQ in the germline V gene. This CDR3 is 14 amino acids long. Trimming removed 0 bases from V and 7 bases from J, with 12 bases in between.